Below are 20 T cell receptor beta chains sequenced from a single sample in a study of T cell repertoires in cytomegalovirus infection. TCRdb used MiXCR to reprocess the reads, holding one entry per CDR3 protein. Found here are approximately 750,000 distinct CDR3 sequences, approximately 40% of them singletons; the top ten hold about 2.8%. The sequencing input was PBMCs. The receptors here all came from a human donor in good health (CMV status not recorded). Some clones in this sample may be carry-over from other donors' samples.

This clonotype has more than one count but fewer than ten. A read error may account for a junction end that differs from germline. The genes are TRBV28 and TRBJ1-4; unclear D gene. Germline V gene sequence: CDR1 MDHEN, CDR2 SYDVKM. This CDR3 comprises 12 residues. CDR3 region: CASSSDLSKPFF. CDR3 bases: TGTGCCAGCAGTTCGGACCTCTCTAAACCGTTTTTT.

V is TRBV2 and J is TRBJ2-7; 14 nucleotides line up with TRBD2. Unmatched junction bases numbered 13, after V lost 6 bases and J lost 0 bases. Per germline, CDR1 SNHLY and CDR2 FYNNEI. The CDR3 spans 19 residues. As DNA, the CDR3 is TGTGCCAGCAGAGGAGGACTAGCGGGGGGCCGGTTTAGCTCCTACGAGCAGTACTTC. Its protein product is CASRGGLAGGRFSSYEQYF.

The chain combines TRBV28 with TRBJ2-7; no clear D. This CDR3 is 15 amino acids long. V was clipped by 7 bases and J by 2 bases, with 18 bases between them. Looked up from germline, CDR1 is MDHEN and CDR2 is SYDVKM. This CDR3 is CASTSLVESTYEQYF. The CDR3 nucleotides are TGTGCCAGCACGTCGCTGGTAGAAAGCACCTACGAGCAGTACTTC.

This clonotype showed up just a few times. The chain uses TRBV7-2 and TRBJ2-1; unclear D gene. CDR1 is SGHTA, CDR2 FQGNSA, per germline. The V and J ends lost 1 base and 8 bases respectively, with 3 bases between them. The CDR3 sequence is 11 residues long. The CDR3 coding sequence is TGTGCCAGCAGCTTAGTGCATGAGCAGTTCTTC. Its protein is CASSLVHEQFF.

This clonotype has more than one count but fewer than ten. The chain links TRBV28 to TRBJ2-5; D possibly corresponds to TRBD1 (5 bases). The V end was cut by 8 bases, the J end by 5 bases, with 15 bases between. This CDR3 spans 13 amino acids. CDR1 is MDHEN, CDR2 SYDVKM, per germline. The CDR3 region has the DNA TGTGCCAGCCGATGGGGCGTGTCGGAGACCCAGTACTTC. As protein: CASRWGVSETQYF.

A few counts support this clonotype. The V gene is TRBV12-3 or TRBV12-4, the J gene TRBJ2-7, with D hard to call. CDR3 length: 14 residues. The V end lost 7 bases, the J end lost 6 bases, and 19 bases lay between the germline ends. CDR3 sequence (DNA): TGTGCCAGCAAACTCCGCCTCCAGGCTGGCGAGCAGTACTTC. Its protein is CASKLRLQAGEQYF.

The count of this clonotype is one. The chain has TRBV5-1 and TRBJ2-1; 10 nucleotides agree with TRBD2. J was trimmed by 11 bases and V by 4 bases; bases with no gene match: 15. The CDR3 has 16 residues. Germline V gene sequence: CDR1 SGHRS, CDR2 YFSETQ. CDR3 nucleotides: TGCGCCAGCAGCCCCCAGAGCGGGAGGGCCTCTAATCAGCAGTTCTTC. As protein: CASSPQSGRASNQQFF.

The CDR3 reads CASRPTGGNTGELFF. The CDR3 region has the DNA TGTGCCAGCAGGCCAACAGGGGGGAACACCGGGGAGCTGTTTTTT. The J gene is TRBJ2-2, the V gene TRBV12-3 or TRBV12-4, with 8 positions matching TRBD1. The CDR3 totals 15 residues. J was trimmed by 1 base and V by 6 bases; bases with no gene match: 4.

This clonotype was recorded many times. V and J are TRBV28 and TRBJ1-5; no firm D call. Germline values: CDR1 MDHEN, CDR2 SYDVKM. V was shortened by 5 bases and J by 3 bases, with 11 bases between the two germline ends. The CDR3 has 14 amino acids. CDR3: CASSPPLNNQPQHF. In DNA form, the CDR3 reads TGTGCCAGCAGTCCGCCGCTCAACAATCAGCCCCAGCATTTT.

In regard to this clonotype: A much larger clone is a single base away; this may be a read error. The chain links TRBV7-9 to TRBJ2-7; TRBD1 is a possible D gene (6 bases). V lost 2 bases to trimming and J lost 3 bases, with 8 bases between them. CDR3 length equals 13 residues. From germline, CDR1 is SEHNR and CDR2 FQNEAQ (reference sequence). The CDR3 region has the DNA TGTGCCAGCAGCTTAAGACAGGTCTACGAGCAGTACTTC. Its translation: CASSLRQVYEQYF.

The V gene is TRBV7-9, the J gene TRBJ1-1, with TRBD1 as a possible D gene (6 bases). Germline V CDR1 and CDR2: SEHNR, FQNEAQ (reference sequence). CDR3 length: 17 amino acids. V lost 8 bases and J lost 0, with 22 bases in between. For the CDR3, the DNA is TGTGCCAGCGAGGAGGGGGTCGTAGGGGCTTTGAACACTGAAGCTTTCTTT. This encodes CASEEGVVGALNTEAFF.

This clonotype was counted only a few times. The J gene is TRBJ1-4, the V gene TRBV7-8, with TRBD1 matching over 8 bases. Losses at the gene ends were 5 bases for V and 8 bases for J; bases not matched to a gene: 16. The germline V gene has CDR1 SGHVS and CDR2 FQNEAQ. The CDR3 contains 17 residues. Here the CDR3 reads CASSARNQGAGWEKLFF. Here the CDR3 DNA reads TGTGCCAGCAGCGCCCGAAATCAGGGGGCAGGTTGGGAAAAACTGTTTTTT.

This chain uses TRBV12-3 or TRBV12-4 with TRBJ1-5; no firm D call. The CDR3 has 12 amino acids. Trimming pared 4 bases from V and 9 bases from J, leaving 10 bases between. CDR3 sequence: CASSSRPGPQHF. CDR3 DNA sequence: TGTGCCAGCAGTTCCCGACCCGGGCCCCAGCATTTT.

The V gene is TRBV28, the J gene TRBJ2-5; 8 nucleotides line up with TRBD1. Germline loops: CDR1 MDHEN, CDR2 SYDVKM. The CDR3 length is 16 residues. The V and J ends lost 6 bases and 4 bases, in that order; junction bases with no gene match: 13. CDR3 bases: TGTGCCAGCAGAGTAAGGCTCAGGGGGCAGGGAGAGACCCAGTACTTC. Protein: CASRVRLRGQGETQYF.

On this clonotype itself: The CDR3 ends on some other residue instead of the conserved phenylalanine or tryptophan, so this is likely a read error. The CDR3 DNA reads as TGTGCCAGCTCCATTAGCGGGAGGGGCGAGCAGTTCTTA. Encoded protein: CASSISGRGEQFL. This chain connects TRBV28 to TRBJ2-1; 11 positions agree with TRBD2. CDR1 and CDR2 from the germline V gene are MDHEN and SYDVKM. V lost 8 bases, J lost 10 bases, and 7 bases stayed unmatched. This CDR3 comprises 13 residues.

In its sample, this clonotype was seen a few times. The chain links TRBV11-3 to TRBJ2-1; D possibly uses TRBD1 or TRBD2 (5 bases each). CDR3 length: 15 residues. Between the trimmed V and J ends, which lost 5 bases and 6 bases, there was a span of 17 bases. The germline V gene encodes CDR1 SGHNT and CDR2 YENEEA. CDR3 sequence reads: CASSRDRLTGNEQFF. The CDR3 DNA sequence: TGTGCCAGCAGCCGGGACCGCCTAACGGGCAATGAGCAGTTCTTC.

The CDR3 region is CASSTTDVYGYTF. The CDR3 nucleotides are TGTGCCAGCAGTACGACAGATGTCTATGGCTACACCTTC. The V and J genes are TRBV28 and TRBJ1-2, with D possibly being TRBD1 (5 bases). V shed 5 bases and J shed 4 bases, with 11 bases lying between them. The CDR3 contains 13 residues. Germline-derived CDR1 and CDR2 are MDHEN and SYDVKM.

The chain uses TRBV10-3 and TRBJ2-7; 11 bases align to TRBD1. Trimming took 2 bases from V and 3 from J; bases not matched to a gene: 6. The V gene's germline CDR1 is ENHRY and CDR2 SYGVKD. The CDR3 spans 16 residues. In DNA form, the CDR3 reads TGTGCCATCAGTGAGCCAAGGACAGGGGGCTTCTACGAGCAGTACTTC. Its translation: CAISEPRTGGFYEQYF.

The chain is built from TRBV28 and TRBJ1-2, with TRBD1 as a possible D gene (5 bases). V was trimmed by 7 bases and J by 5 bases, leaving 20 bases between them. The CDR3 is made up of 15 amino acids. Per the germline V gene, CDR1 is MDHEN and CDR2 is SYDVKM. The CDR3 is CASTTPLGQGYGYTF. The CDR3 DNA sequence: TGTGCCAGCACCACACCCCTTGGGCAGGGATATGGCTACACCTTC.

This clonotype was picked up many times. This chain uses TRBV28 with TRBJ1-6; a weak D match, TRBD1 (5 bases). V lost 5 bases and J 0 bases, leaving 17 bases between the germline ends. Germline V gene data show CDR1 as MDHEN and CDR2 as SYDVKM. The CDR3 extends over 18 amino acids. The CDR3 DNA follows: TGTGCCAGCAGTCCCCACGCCCGGGGCAGCTCCTATAATTCACCCCTCCACTTT. Protein: CASSPHARGSSYNSPLHF.